These 21 T cell receptor beta chains were sequenced from one sample in a study of cytomegalovirus exposure and HLA in healthy donors. The study ran its PCR with 60 Vbeta and 13 Jbeta primers. TCRdb keeps only in-frame clones here, not all; method: immunoSEQ multiplex PCR. The table shows over 100,000 clones, with approximately 74% occurring only once. Sequenced: PBMCs. The receptors derive from a male donor in good health and CMV-seronegative.

The chain links TRBV5-1 to TRBJ2-2, with 11 bases fitting TRBD2. This CDR3 has 18 amino acids. Germline CDR1 and CDR2: SGHRS and YFSETQ. V shed 2 bases and J 2 bases; nucleotides not matched to a gene: 8. The CDR3 loop reads CASSFPLAGGFNTGELFF. CDR3 bases: TGCGCCAGCAGCTTCCCCCTAGCGGGGGGTTTCAACACCGGGGAGCTGTTTTTT.

The chain has TRBV9 and TRBJ2-2, with 7 bases that match TRBD1. From germline, CDR1 is SGDLS and CDR2 YYNGEE. Trimming cost V 4 bases and J 4 bases; bases outside gene matches: 7. The CDR3 extends over 15 amino acids. This CDR3 reads CASSPRQGPTGELFF. The CDR3 DNA sequence: TGTGCCAGCAGCCCCCGACAGGGTCCCACCGGGGAGCTGTTTTTT. Based on the CDR3 plus reference TRBV9 and TRBJ2-2, the full variable domain is DSGVTQTPKHLITATGQRVTLRCSPRSGDLSVYWYQQSLDQGLQFLIQYYNGEERAKGNILERFSAQQFPDLHSELNLSSLELGDSALYFCASSPRQGPTGELFFGEGSRLTVL.

The chain is built from TRBV9 and TRBJ2-3, with 8 positions matching TRBD1. The CDR3 has 15 amino acids. Germline CDR1 reads SGDLS; CDR2 reads YYNGEE. Unmatched junction bases numbered 6, after V lost 4 bases and J lost 2 bases. For the CDR3, the DNA is TGTGCCAGCAGCTTCCGGACAGGGCACACAGATACGCAGTATTTT. Translation gives CASSFRTGHTDTQYF. The full variable domain, in which reference TRBV9 and TRBJ2-3 provide the parts outside the CDR3, is DSGVTQTPKHLITATGQRVTLRCSPRSGDLSVYWYQQSLDQGLQFLIQYYNGEERAKGNILERFSAQQFPDLHSELNLSSLELGDSALYFCASSFRTGHTDTQYFGPGTRLTVL.

The chain is built from TRBV2 and TRBJ2-2; D is possibly TRBD2 (5 bases). There are 15 residues in the CDR3. Germline V gene data show CDR1 as SNHLY and CDR2 as FYNNEI. Trimming removed 3 bases from V and 5 bases from J, with 13 bases in between. The CDR3 here is CASSDDYSLTGELFF. Here the CDR3 DNA reads TGTGCCAGCAGTGATGACTACTCGCTAACCGGGGAGCTGTTTTTT.

The CDR3 sequence is CASSLQAPGNTEAFF. The CDR3 DNA reads TGTGCCAGCAGCTTACAGGCCCCTGGGAACACTGAAGCTTTCTTT. The rearrangement uses TRBV5-6 and TRBJ1-1, with a possible D match to TRBD1 (5 bases). The CDR3 runs to 15 residues. V was clipped by 2 bases and J by 1 base, with 12 bases between them. Germline values: CDR1 SGHDT, CDR2 YYEEEE. Filled out from reference TRBV5-6 and TRBJ1-1, the complete variable domain reads DAGVTQSPTHLIKTRGQQVTLRCSPKSGHDTVSWYQQALGQGPQFIFQYYEEEERQRGNFPDRFSGHQFPNYSSELNVNALLLGDSALYLCASSLQAPGNTEAFFGQGTRLTVV.

This chain links TRBV7-9 with TRBJ2-7, with unresolved D. The CDR3 extends over 12 amino acids. Germline values: CDR1 SEHNR, CDR2 FQNEAQ (reference sequence). V was clipped by 5 bases and J by 0 bases, with 5 bases between them. The DNA of the CDR3 is TGTGCCAGCAGCGTTAGCTCCTACGAGCAGTACTTC. Protein product: CASSVSSYEQYF. Complete variable domain (other parts from reference TRBV7-9 and TRBJ2-7): DTGVSQNPRHKITKRGQNVTFRCDPISEHNRLYWYRQTLGQGPEFLTYFQNEAQLEKSRLLSDRFSAERPKGSFSTLEIQRTEQGDSAMYLCASSVSSYEQYFGPGTRLTVT.

The chain links TRBV27 to TRBJ2-7; perhaps TRBD1 as D (5 bases). The CDR3 runs 14 residues. Germline V CDR1 and CDR2: MNHEY, SMNVEV (reference sequence). Trimming removed 6 bases at V and 0 bases at J, with 12 bases between. The CDR3 DNA is TGTGCCAGCAGAACAGGCAGCAACTCCTACGAGCAGTACTTC. It is translated as CASRTGSNSYEQYF.

The chain is built from TRBV19 and TRBJ1-2; TRBD1 matches 7 bases. The CDR3 totals 14 residues. Germline CDR1 and CDR2: LNHDA and SQIVND (reference sequence). J gave up 7 bases and V 6 bases, and 11 bases lay outside the gene matches. In DNA, the CDR3 is TGTGCCAGTAGCCCTGAGACAGGGTATAGTGGCTACACCTTC. Amino acids: CASSPETGYSGYTF.

The chain links TRBV28 to TRBJ1-5; TRBD1 is a possible D gene (5 bases). The CDR3 has 14 residues. V was pared by 6 bases and J by 16 bases, with 25 bases between. CDR1 and CDR2 (germline): MDHEN, SYDVKM. The DNA of the CDR3 is TGTGCCAGCAGCCCTATGTCGAAAGGACATCTGGGTCATTTT. This encodes CASSPMSKGHLGHF.

This clone was detected a few times. The J gene is TRBJ2-2, the V gene TRBV9; 10 nucleotides line up with TRBD2. The trim removed 0 bases at V and 6 bases at J, leaving 26 bases unmatched. The CDR3 loop spans 23 amino acids. Per the germline V gene, CDR1 is SGDLS and CDR2 is YYNGEE. CDR3 nucleotides: TGTGCCAGCAGCGTAGCCCCTGTGAGGTGGGGGGGTAGCGGGAGGTCTTCACCCGGGGAGCTGTTTTTT. It translates to CASSVAPVRWGGSGRSSPGELFF.

The chain is built from TRBV29-1 and TRBJ1-2; D ambiguous. Germline V CDR1 and CDR2: SQVTM, ANQGSEA. The CDR3 is 12 amino acids. Trimming removed 7 bases from V and 4 bases from J, with 13 bases in between. In nucleotides, the CDR3 is TGCAGCGCGGATCAGGAGGGCTATGGCTACACCTTC. Translation gives CSADQEGYGYTF.

In its sample, this clone was seen a few times. V and J are TRBV7-9 and TRBJ1-3, with TRBD1 identical over 9 bases. Germline lookup yields CDR1 SEHNR and CDR2 FQNEAQ (reference sequence). The J segment lost 3 bases and the V segment lost 4 bases, leaving 7 bases of the junction unmatched. There are 16 residues in the CDR3. The CDR3, as DNA: TGTGCCAGCAGCTCACCGACAGGGGGTTTTGGAAACACCATATATTTT. Translated: CASSSPTGGFGNTIYF.

This chain links TRBV7-6 with TRBJ2-1, with 7 bases that match TRBD2. V trimming: 5 bases; J trimming: 7 bases; junction bases outside the gene matches: 11. From germline, CDR1 is SGHVS and CDR2 FNYEAQ. CDR3 length equals 15 residues. CDR3: CASSPRRESRNEQFF. DNA of the CDR3: TGTGCCAGCAGCCCGAGGCGGGAGTCAAGGAATGAGCAGTTCTTC.

The CDR3 sequence is CASRSYEQYF. The CDR3 nucleotides are TGTGCCAGCCGGTCCTACGAGCAGTACTTC. This rearrangement joins TRBV6-1 to TRBJ2-7; D is uncertain. Between the trimmed V and J ends, which lost 8 bases and 1 base, there was a span of 3 bases. Germline V CDR1 and CDR2: MNHNS, SASEGT. The CDR3 has 10 amino acids.

The rearrangement links TRBV14 to TRBJ2-7; tentative D call: TRBD1 (5 bases). Trimming took 0 bases from V and 2 from J, leaving 23 bases between them. Germline V gene lookup returns CDR1 SGHDN and CDR2 FVKESK. The CDR3 spans 19 residues. CDR3 coding DNA: TGTGCCAGCAGCCAAGAGGCGTTACAGGATACGCGTTGTCCCTACGAGCAGTACTTC. Translation: CASSQEALQDTRCPYEQYF.

The genes are TRBV9 and TRBJ2-1; D unresolved. The germline CDR1 and CDR2 sequences are SGDLS and YYNGEE. V dropped 2 bases and J dropped 5 bases, with 14 bases sitting between them. The CDR3 is 15 residues long. CDR3 sequence reads: CASSVYLFSDNEQFF. The CDR3 DNA is TGTGCCAGCAGCGTTTACCTCTTTTCGGACAATGAGCAGTTCTTC.

The chain couples TRBV4-3 to TRBJ2-1, with D tentatively TRBD1 (6 bases). V shed 5 bases and J shed 5 bases, with 13 bases lying between them. The CDR3 has 14 residues. CDR1 and CDR2 from the germline V gene are LGHNA and YSLEER. The CDR3 DNA reads TGCGCCAGCAGCTCAAACAGGGTCGACAATGAGCAGTTCTTC. It yields the protein CASSSNRVDNEQFF.

This chain links TRBV6-5 with TRBJ1-1; D is possibly TRBD1 (5 bases). The germline V gene encodes CDR1 MNHEY and CDR2 SVGAGI. V gave up 10 bases and J gave up 4 bases, with 13 bases separating them. The CDR3 spans 12 residues. The DNA for the CDR3 is TGTGCCATCAAGGGGTTTGGCACTGAAGCTTTCTTT. Amino acid sequence: CAIKGFGTEAFF.

The V call is TRBV5-4, the J call TRBJ2-5; TRBD1 matches 9 bases. The V segment lost 5 bases and the J segment 2 bases; nucleotides outside the gene matches: 10. Germline-derived CDR1 and CDR2 are SGHNT and YYREEE (reference sequence). This CDR3 spans 16 amino acids. The DNA of the CDR3 is TGTGCCAGCAGTCTACCGGGACAGGGTTGGCAAGAGACCCAGTACTTC. Translated: CASSLPGQGWQETQYF.

This chain joins TRBV28 and TRBJ1-5; 9 bases fit TRBD1. This CDR3 has 15 amino acids. In germline, CDR1 is MDHEN, CDR2 SYDVKM. Germline trimming cut 7 bases from V and 7 bases from J; bases unmatched to any gene: 11. CDR3: CASKIRDRERQPQHF. Here the CDR3 DNA reads TGTGCCAGCAAGATCCGGGACAGGGAACGACAGCCCCAGCATTTT.

The chain employs TRBV7-2 and TRBJ1-3; D is undetermined. CDR3 length: 16 residues. The V end lost 6 bases, the J end lost 4 bases, and 19 bases lay between the germline ends. From germline, CDR1 is SGHTA and CDR2 FQGNSA. CDR3 residues: CASSPFGQTRGNTIYF. The CDR3 DNA sequence: TGTGCCAGCAGTCCATTTGGGCAAACTAGGGGAAACACCATATATTTT.